This T cell receptor beta chain appears in the sequencing data of a study of metastatic and nonmetastatic thyroid tumors. Study in general: Repertoires were compared across blood and tumor or nodule tissue from malignant and benign thyroid patients.

There were no patients who had received any treatment before thyroid surgery. The germline CDR1 and CDR2 sequences are MNHEY and SMNVEV (reference sequence). Losses at the gene ends were 4 bases for V and 4 bases for J; bases not matched to a gene: 15. The CDR3 has 19 amino acids. Concerning this clone: Antigen: not known.

Study conclusions and caveats: Malignant tumors reportedly showed significantly higher TCR beta diversity than benign nodules in both blood and tumor.

From the PCR reads, TCRdb re-called clones with MiXCR. Altogether 19,000 or so clones are present, 32% being singletons, with the ten largest covering around 20%. The rearrangement uses TRBV27 and TRBJ2-3; 12 nucleotides agree with TRBD2. The sequencing sample was made of adjacent normal tissue. This sequence was found in a female donor with papillary thyroid cancer or a benign thyroid nodule (not recorded which). Some clones in this sample may be carry-over from other donors' samples. The CDR3 reads CASSSQPVLAGGPPDTQYF. The CDR3 coding sequence is TGTGCCAGCAGTTCCCAACCGGTCCTAGCGGGAGGGCCTCCAGATACGCAGTATTTT.